This T cell receptor beta chain is drawn from a study of blood T cell repertoires in COVID-19. Turning to the study itself: The origin of the acute and convalescent COVID-19 samples was the United States, Italy and Spain.

Authors' data handling: Quantification of nucleated cells was approximated via reference gene primer amplification. Clones were sequenced by immunoSEQ multiplex PCR, and TCRdb holds only the in-frame ones, with some missing. D and trimming come from the DNA, and the V and J calls and clone size come from that table. The sample includes around 8,300 clones, about 86% of them seen just once. This CDR3 is built from 15 residues. The rearrangement joins TRBV21-1 to TRBJ2-7; the table assigns TRBD2, which was not confirmed against the DNA. TRBV21-1 has pseudogene status. The specimen was peripheral blood. The TCR originated in a human donor in a cohort sampled during active COVID-19. The DNA for the CDR3 is TGTGCCAGCAGCAAAGTCCATGGCGGGAGCCACGAGCAGTACTTC. Its protein product is CASSKVHGGSHEQYF.